These T cell receptor beta chains were read from a single sample in a study of identical twins. TCRdb reprocessed the 5' RACE reads with MiXCR, giving one entry per CDR3 protein. The data hold 650,000 to 750,000 distinct CDR3 sequences, with 21% observed a single time. These data also featured in a second study, about T cells expressing NK-cell markers.

Sequencing was carried out using PBMCs. The origin of the receptors is a young woman in good health. Both conserved end residues are part of each CDR3. The D gene is left open where the match is weak. Not all rows give a size; the values are once, few, many and, for expanded clones, a class.

clone size: few; V gene: TRBV2; J gene: TRBJ2-7; D gene: TRBD2; CDR3 protein: CASSGLAAYEQYF; CDR3 DNA: TGTGCCAGCAGTGGACTAGCTGCCTACGAGCAGTACTTC
clone size: -; V gene: TRBV4-2; J gene: TRBJ2-6; D gene: -; CDR3 protein: CASSQSRRTLSSGANVLTF; CDR3 DNA: TGTGCCAGCAGCCAGAGCAGAAGAACGCTCTCCTCTGGGGCCAACGTCCTGACTTTC
clone size: -; V gene: TRBV7-8; J gene: TRBJ1-1; D gene: TRBD1; CDR3 protein: CASSSAGGRAEAFF; CDR3 DNA: TGTGCCAGCAGTTCGGCAGGGGGCAGAGCTGAAGCTTTCTTT
clone size: few; V gene: TRBV5-5; J gene: TRBJ1-5; D gene: TRBD1; CDR3 protein: CASSMTGSNQPQHF; CDR3 DNA: TGTGCCAGCAGCATGACAGGGTCTAATCAGCCCCAGCATTTT
clone size: -; V gene: TRBV23-1; J gene: TRBJ2-7; D gene: -; CDR3 protein: CASSRFNRDEQYF; CDR3 DNA: TGCGCCAGCAGTCGGTTTAATCGGGACGAGCAGTACTTC
clone size: -; V gene: TRBV10-3; J gene: TRBJ2-1; D gene: -; CDR3 protein: CAIGEGGKDEQFF; CDR3 DNA: TGTGCCATCGGTGAGGGGGGGAAAGATGAGCAGTTCTTC
clone size: -; V gene: TRBV24-1; J gene: TRBJ2-2; D gene: -; CDR3 protein: CASEDGNTGELFF; CDR3 DNA: TGTGCCTCCGAGGACGGGAACACCGGGGAGCTGTTTTTT
clone size: -; V gene: TRBV5-1; J gene: TRBJ2-3; D gene: TRBD2; CDR3 protein: CASSLGGLAGGRTDTQYF; CDR3 DNA: TGCGCCAGCAGCTTGGGAGGACTAGCGGGAGGTCGTACAGATACGCAGTATTTT
clone size: few; V gene: TRBV19; J gene: TRBJ2-7; D gene: TRBD1; CDR3 protein: CASSMDRGRGEQYF; CDR3 DNA: TGTGCCAGTAGTATGGACAGGGGGCGTGGGGAGCAGTACTTC
clone size: -; V gene: TRBV4-3; J gene: TRBJ2-5; D gene: -; CDR3 protein: CASSQGVAVKETQYF; CDR3 DNA: TGCGCCAGCAGCCAAGGGGTAGCGGTGAAAGAGACCCAGTACTTC
clone size: -; V gene: TRBV20-1; J gene: TRBJ2-7; D gene: -; CDR3 protein: CSARDGGVGNYEQYF; CDR3 DNA: TGCAGTGCTAGAGATGGGGGCGTAGGCAACTACGAGCAGTACTTC
clone size: few; V gene: TRBV6-1; J gene: TRBJ2-2; D gene: TRBD1; CDR3 protein: CASSRQGAMVGELFF; CDR3 DNA: TGTGCCAGCAGCAGACAGGGGGCAATGGTCGGGGAGCTGTTTTTT
clone size: few; V gene: TRBV20-1; J gene: TRBJ2-3; D gene: TRBD2; CDR3 protein: CSAALSGRTDTQYF; CDR3 DNA: TGCAGTGCCGCCCTTAGCGGGAGGACAGATACGCAGTATTTT
clone size: -; V gene: TRBV10-3; J gene: TRBJ2-7; D gene: -; CDR3 protein: CAISDGEQYF; CDR3 DNA: TGTGCCATCAGTGACGGCGAGCAGTACTTC